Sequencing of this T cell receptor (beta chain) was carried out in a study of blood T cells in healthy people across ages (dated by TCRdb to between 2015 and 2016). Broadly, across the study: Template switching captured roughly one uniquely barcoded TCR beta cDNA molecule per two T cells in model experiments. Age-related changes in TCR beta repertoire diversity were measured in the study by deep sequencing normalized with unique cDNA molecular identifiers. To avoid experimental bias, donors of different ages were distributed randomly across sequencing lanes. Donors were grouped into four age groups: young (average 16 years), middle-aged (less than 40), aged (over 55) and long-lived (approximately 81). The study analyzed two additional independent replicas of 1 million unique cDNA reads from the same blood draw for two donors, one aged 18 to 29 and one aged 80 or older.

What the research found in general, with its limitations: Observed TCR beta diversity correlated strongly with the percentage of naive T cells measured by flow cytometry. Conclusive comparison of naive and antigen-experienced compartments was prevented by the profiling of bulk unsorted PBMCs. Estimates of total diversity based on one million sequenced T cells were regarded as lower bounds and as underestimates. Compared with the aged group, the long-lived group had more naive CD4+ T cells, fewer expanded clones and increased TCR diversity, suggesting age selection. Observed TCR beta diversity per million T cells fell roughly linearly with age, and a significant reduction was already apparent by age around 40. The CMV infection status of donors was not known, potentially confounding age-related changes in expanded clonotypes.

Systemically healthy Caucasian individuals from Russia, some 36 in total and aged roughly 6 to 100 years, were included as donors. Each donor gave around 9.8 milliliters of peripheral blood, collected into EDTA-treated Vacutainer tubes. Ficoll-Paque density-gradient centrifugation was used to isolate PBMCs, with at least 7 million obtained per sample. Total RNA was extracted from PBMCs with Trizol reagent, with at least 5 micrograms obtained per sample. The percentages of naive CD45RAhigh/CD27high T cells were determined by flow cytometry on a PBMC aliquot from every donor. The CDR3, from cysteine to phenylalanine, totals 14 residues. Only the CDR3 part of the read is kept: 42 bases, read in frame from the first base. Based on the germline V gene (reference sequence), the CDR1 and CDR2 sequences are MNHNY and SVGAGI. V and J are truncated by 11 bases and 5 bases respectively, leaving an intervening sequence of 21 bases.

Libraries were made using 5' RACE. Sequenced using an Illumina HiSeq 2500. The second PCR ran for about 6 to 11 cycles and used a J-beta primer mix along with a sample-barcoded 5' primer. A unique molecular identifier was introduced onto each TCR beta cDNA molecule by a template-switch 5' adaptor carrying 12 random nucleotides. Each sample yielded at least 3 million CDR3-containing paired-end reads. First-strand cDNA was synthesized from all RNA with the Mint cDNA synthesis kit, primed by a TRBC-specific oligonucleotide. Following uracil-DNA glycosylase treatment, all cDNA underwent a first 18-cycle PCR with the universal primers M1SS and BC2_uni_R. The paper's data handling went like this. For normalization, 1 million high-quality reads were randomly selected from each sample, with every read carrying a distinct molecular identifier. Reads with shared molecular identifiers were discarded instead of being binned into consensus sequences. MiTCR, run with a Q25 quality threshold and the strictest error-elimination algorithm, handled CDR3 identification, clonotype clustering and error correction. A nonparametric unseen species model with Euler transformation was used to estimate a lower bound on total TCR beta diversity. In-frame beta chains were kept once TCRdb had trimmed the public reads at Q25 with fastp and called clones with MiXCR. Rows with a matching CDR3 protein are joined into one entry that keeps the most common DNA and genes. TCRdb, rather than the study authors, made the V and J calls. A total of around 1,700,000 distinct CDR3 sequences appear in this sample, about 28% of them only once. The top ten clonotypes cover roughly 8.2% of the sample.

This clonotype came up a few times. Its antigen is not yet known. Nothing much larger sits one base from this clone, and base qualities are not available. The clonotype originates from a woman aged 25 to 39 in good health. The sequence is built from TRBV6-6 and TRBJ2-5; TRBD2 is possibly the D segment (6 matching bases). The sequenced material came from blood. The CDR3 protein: CASRASGLAETQYF. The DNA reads TGTGCCTCCAGGGCCAGCGGGCTAGCGGAGACCCAGTACTTC.